The 29 T cell receptor beta chains below all came from one sample that was sequenced in a study of technical replicates of blood from a few donors. The protocol was immunoSEQ multiplex PCR, while the TCRdb copy is restricted to in-frame clones and leaves out a portion. Among about 59,000 clones listed, 93% were seen once. The sample taken for sequencing was PBMCs. The receptors shown here come from a human donor in good health. Some clones in this sample may be carry-over from other donors' samples.

In this sample, this clone turned up once. The rearrangement links TRBV6-6 to TRBJ1-5; TRBD1 matches 8 bases. Germline CDR1 is MNHNY and CDR2 is SVGAGI (reference sequence). CDR3 length: 13 residues. The junction had 3 bases not matched to a gene; V was cut back by 5 bases and J by 6 bases. CDR3 region: CASSTGGSQPQHF. The CDR3 DNA sequence: TGTGCCAGCAGTACAGGGGGAAGTCAGCCCCAGCATTTT.

The chain couples TRBV4-3 to TRBJ1-1; a possible D gene is TRBD1 (5 bases). CDR3 length: 16 amino acids. Germline CDR1 reads LGHNA; CDR2 reads YSLEER. The germline V and J ends were trimmed by 0 bases and 0 bases, with 11 bases remaining between them. This CDR3 is CASSQDRATVNTEAFF. In nucleotides, the CDR3 is TGCGCCAGCAGCCAAGACAGGGCGACAGTGAACACTGAAGCTTTCTTT.

This rearrangement joins TRBV5-4 to TRBJ1-3; 9 bases map to TRBD1. CDR1 is SGHNT and CDR2 is YYREEE in the germline V gene (reference sequence). This CDR3 comprises 15 residues. V lost 2 bases, J lost 2 bases, and 2 bases stayed unmatched. The CDR3 DNA sequence: TGTGCCAGCAGCTTCGGGACAGGGACTGGAAACACCATATATTTT. Its translation is CASSFGTGTGNTIYF.

The rearrangement uses TRBV6-6 and TRBJ1-1, with 7 nucleotides matching TRBD1. CDR3 length: 14 amino acids. The germline gives CDR1 MNHNY, CDR2 SVGAGI (reference sequence). The junction had 5 bases not matched to a gene; V was cut back by 5 bases and J by 2 bases. As DNA, the CDR3 is TGTGCCAGCAGTATCGGGACAGTAAACACTGAAGCTTTCTTT. As protein: CASSIGTVNTEAFF.

V is TRBV4-2 and J is TRBJ2-1; 10 bases match TRBD2. The J segment lost 4 bases and the V segment lost 2 bases, leaving 11 bases of the junction unmatched. There are 18 residues in the CDR3. Germline V gene data show CDR1 as LGHNA and CDR2 as YNFKEQ. The CDR3 DNA is TGTGCCAGCAGCCAATCAGCGGGGGGGATAACTTGGTACAATGAGCAGTTCTTC. Translation gives CASSQSAGGITWYNEQFF.

The chain combines TRBV2 with TRBJ2-2, with 10 bases that match TRBD2. The V gene end was trimmed by 7 bases and the J gene end by 6 bases; junction bases not matched to a gene: 8. CDR1 is SNHLY, CDR2 FYNNEI, per germline. This CDR3 is built from 15 residues. CDR3 amino acids: CASNGAGGPSGELFF. CDR3 nucleotides: TGTGCCAGCAATGGAGCGGGAGGGCCCTCCGGGGAGCTGTTTTTT.

The genes are TRBV2 and TRBJ1-6; TRBD1 might be the D (5 bases). The germline CDR1 and CDR2 sequences are SNHLY and FYNNEI. The CDR3 loop spans 15 amino acids. The ends were cut back, 5 bases at V and 10 bases at J, with 18 bases in the middle. The CDR3 DNA reads as TGTGCCAGCAGTCAGGAGGGGCCAAAGGGGTCACCCCTCCACTTT. It codes for CASSQEGPKGSPLHF.

This clone showed up just a few times. The rearrangement uses TRBV5-5 and TRBJ1-2, with TRBD1 identical over 9 bases. J was trimmed by 8 bases and V by 4 bases; bases with no gene match: 9. The CDR3 is 14 amino acids. The germline gives CDR1 SGHKS, CDR2 YYEKEE (reference sequence). This chain's CDR3 is CASSRDRVPLGYTF. The CDR3 DNA reads TGTGCCAGCAGCCGGGACAGGGTCCCATTGGGCTACACCTTC.

This sequence joins TRBV7-9 and TRBJ1-3; tentatively, D is TRBD1 (5 bases). The CDR3 extends over 15 amino acids. The germline gives CDR1 SEHNR, CDR2 FQNEAQ (reference sequence). V gave up 5 bases and J gave up 0 bases, with 11 bases separating them. CDR3 residues: CASSLRQNSGNTIYF. In DNA form, the CDR3 reads TGTGCCAGCAGCCTAAGACAGAACTCTGGAAACACCATATATTTT. Full variable domain (remainder filled in from reference TRBV7-9 and TRBJ1-3): DTGVSQNPRHKITKRGQNVTFRCDPISEHNRLYWYRQTLGQGPEFLTYFQNEAQLEKSRLLSDRFSAERPKGSFSTLEIQRTEQGDSAMYLCASSLRQNSGNTIYFGEGSWLTVV.

This clone was seen only once. The chain combines TRBV18 with TRBJ1-2; 7 bases are a match to TRBD1. The germline gives CDR1 KGHSH, CDR2 LQKENI. CDR3 size: 15 residues. Germline trimming cut 6 bases from V and 4 bases from J; bases unmatched to any gene: 11. CDR3 in amino acids: CASSPITGEGYGYTF. CDR3 nucleotides: TGTGCCAGCTCCCCTATTACAGGGGAAGGCTATGGCTACACCTTC.

J is TRBJ1-1 and V is TRBV15; D not certain. This CDR3 has 15 amino acids. V dropped 0 bases and J dropped 1 base, with 9 bases sitting between them. Germline V gene lookup returns CDR1 LNHNV and CDR2 YYDKDF (reference sequence). The CDR3 is CATSRDANRNTEAFF. The CDR3 DNA sequence: TGTGCCACCAGCAGAGACGCAAACAGGAACACTGAAGCTTTCTTT.

The genes are TRBV25-1 and TRBJ2-5; no definite D call. The V and J ends lost 11 bases and 6 bases respectively, with 13 bases between them. This CDR3 contains 11 residues. CDR1 is MGHDK, CDR2 SYGVNS, per germline. DNA for the CDR3: TGTGCCTCGTCCAGTGGGCAGACCCAGTACTTC. It translates to CASSSGQTQYF.

The genes are TRBV11-1 and TRBJ2-2, with D perhaps TRBD2 (6 bases). CDR1 and CDR2 from the germline V gene are SGHAT and FQDESV (reference sequence). This CDR3 has 16 amino acids. V was clipped by 3 bases and J by 1 base, with 12 bases between them. Written as DNA, the CDR3 is TGTGCCAGCAGCTTGGAGGCGGGAAAGAACACCGGGGAGCTGTTTTTT. Amino acids: CASSLEAGKNTGELFF.

The chain joins TRBV7-6 to TRBJ2-7; 8 bases are a match to TRBD1. This CDR3 region has 16 residues. The ends lost 4 bases at V and 0 bases at J; junction bases unmatched: 8. Per the germline V gene, CDR1 is SGHVS and CDR2 is FNYEAQ. The CDR3 loop is CASSSRTGLSSYEQYF. CDR3 nucleotide sequence: TGTGCCAGCAGCTCCAGGACAGGGCTGAGCTCCTACGAGCAGTACTTC.

The chain couples TRBV30 to TRBJ1-1; tentative D call: TRBD1 (6 bases). Germline V gene lookup returns CDR1 GTSNPN and CDR2 SVGIG (reference sequence). The V end was cut by 2 bases, the J end by 11 bases, with 18 bases between. The length of the CDR3 is 13 residues. This chain's CDR3 is CAWSTGGAFGAFF. In DNA form, the CDR3 reads TGTGCCTGGAGTACTGGGGGGGCGTTTGGGGCTTTCTTT.

This chain uses TRBV4-3 with TRBJ1-2; a weak D match, TRBD1 (5 bases). The CDR3 length is 14 residues. V lost 0 bases and J lost 5, with 10 bases in between. Per the germline V gene, CDR1 is LGHNA and CDR2 is YSLEER. This CDR3 is CASSQETGTYGYTF. In DNA, the CDR3 is TGCGCCAGCAGCCAAGAAACAGGAACTTATGGCTACACCTTC.

CDR3 residues: CASSPNSGNHEQYF. The CDR3, as DNA: TGTGCCAGCAGCCCAAATAGCGGGAACCACGAGCAGTACTTC. V is TRBV11-2 and J is TRBJ2-7, with 8 bases lining up with TRBD2. This CDR3 is 14 amino acids long. V was pared by 5 bases and J by 5 bases, with 8 bases of the junction left unmatched. Per germline, CDR1 SGHAT and CDR2 FQNNGV.

The chain links TRBV7-3 to TRBJ2-2; 7 nucleotides match TRBD2. This CDR3 is 13 amino acids long. CDR1 and CDR2 from the germline V gene are SGHTA and FQGTGA. J lost 2 bases, V lost 8 bases, and 2 bases had no gene match. In DNA form, the CDR3 reads TGTGCCAGCGGGGGGGGAAACACCGGGGAGCTGTTTTTT. Its translation: CASGGGNTGELFF. Full variable domain (remainder filled in from reference TRBV7-3 and TRBJ2-2): GAGVSQTPSNKVTEKGKYVELRCDPISGHTALYWYRQSLGQGPEFLIYFQGTGAADDSGLPNDRFFAVRPEGSVSTLKIQRTERGDSAVYLCASGGGNTGELFFGEGSRLTVL.

This sequence joins TRBV5-6 and TRBJ1-1, with D tentatively TRBD1 (5 bases). Germline V gene sequence: CDR1 SGHDT, CDR2 YYEEEE. The CDR3 contains 15 residues. V shed 2 bases and J shed 1 base, with 12 bases lying between them. The CDR3 DNA reads TGTGCCAGCAGCTTCTTCCAGGGTGGGAACACTGAAGCTTTCTTT. This sequence encodes CASSFFQGGNTEAFF. The variable domain in full, with the rest retrieved from reference TRBV5-6 and TRBJ1-1, is DAGVTQSPTHLIKTRGQQVTLRCSPKSGHDTVSWYQQALGQGPQFIFQYYEEEERQRGNFPDRFSGHQFPNYSSELNVNALLLGDSALYLCASSFFQGGNTEAFFGQGTRLTVV.

The chain is built from TRBV6-5 and TRBJ1-1; a possible D gene is TRBD1 (5 bases). CDR1 MNHEY and CDR2 SVGAGI come from the germline V gene. V lost 6 bases, J lost 4 bases, and 9 bases lay in between. This CDR3 contains 12 residues. The CDR3 bases are TGTGCCAGCAGACGGGGGGGCACTGAAGCTTTCTTT. Protein sequence: CASRRGGTEAFF.

This clone was observed a single time. This chain connects TRBV19 to TRBJ2-1, with D possibly matching TRBD1 (8 bases). CDR3 length: 15 amino acids. Trimming cost V 7 bases and J 6 bases, with 19 bases left between them. Per germline, CDR1 LNHDA and CDR2 SQIVND (reference sequence). The CDR3 DNA reads TGTGCCAGTATTCCGGGGAGGGACAGGCTCAATGAGCAGTTCTTC. Protein sequence: CASIPGRDRLNEQFF.

The chain has TRBV16 and TRBJ1-2, with a possible D match to TRBD1 (5 bases). The CDR3 consists of 12 residues. Trimming left V 5 bases short and J 3 bases short, with 7 bases between. The germline gives CDR1 KGHSY, CDR2 FQNENV. DNA for the CDR3: TGTGCCAGCAGCTTACAGGACTATGGCTACACCTTC. Its protein product is CASSLQDYGYTF. Combining the CDR3 with reference TRBV16 and TRBJ1-2 gives the whole variable domain GEEVAQTPKHLVRGEGQKAKLYCAPIKGHSYVFWYQQVLKNEFKFLISFQNENVFDETGMPKERFSAKCLPNSPCSLEIQATKLEDSAVYFCASSLQDYGYTFGSGTRLTVV.

The CDR3 DNA sequence: TGTGCCATCAGTGAGTCACTAGCGGGCACAGATACGCAGTATTTT. This codes for CAISESLAGTDTQYF. The V and J genes are TRBV10-3 and TRBJ2-3, with 8 bases lining up with TRBD2. Germline V gives CDR1 ENHRY, CDR2 SYGVKD. There are 15 residues in the CDR3. The V and J ends lost 0 bases and 1 base, in that order; junction bases with no gene match: 0.

The J gene is TRBJ2-2, the V gene TRBV5-1; the match to TRBD2 covers 9 bases. CDR1 SGHRS and CDR2 YFSETQ come from the germline V gene. The CDR3 runs 15 residues. V trimming: 2 bases; J trimming: 7 bases; junction bases outside the gene matches: 6. CDR3 amino acids: CASSFGTSSVGELFF. In DNA, the CDR3 is TGCGCCAGCAGCTTCGGGACTAGCTCCGTCGGGGAGCTGTTTTTT.

CDR3 coding DNA: TGTGCCAGCAGGAGCGGGGGGCCCGGCTACACCTTC. Its translation is CASRSGGPGYTF. The chain uses TRBV7-9 and TRBJ1-2, with a weak D call TRBD1 (6 bases). Germline CDR1 is SEHNR and CDR2 is FQNEAQ (reference sequence). V gave up 6 bases and J gave up 8 bases, with 13 bases separating them. This CDR3 comprises 12 residues. Complete variable domain (other parts from reference TRBV7-9 and TRBJ1-2): DTGVSQNPRHKITKRGQNVTFRCDPISEHNRLYWYRQTLGQGPEFLTYFQNEAQLEKSRLLSDRFSAERPKGSFSTLEIQRTEQGDSAMYLCASRSGGPGYTFGSGTRLTVV.

This chain links TRBV29-1 with TRBJ2-5; 9 nucleotides line up with TRBD2. The CDR3 contains 17 residues. The ends lost 6 bases at V and 1 base at J; junction bases unmatched: 15. Germline-derived CDR1 and CDR2 are SQVTM and ANQGSEA. This CDR3 is CSVHTDFSGGPQETQYF. As DNA, the CDR3 is TGCAGCGTCCATACGGACTTCAGCGGGGGGCCCCAAGAGACCCAGTACTTC.

The J gene is TRBJ2-1, the V gene TRBV7-9, with 7 bases that match TRBD2. V dropped 5 bases and J dropped 9; count of bases not matched to a gene: 19. The CDR3 length is 17 residues. Germline-derived CDR1 and CDR2 are SEHNR and FQNEAQ (reference sequence). The DNA for the CDR3 is TGTGCCAGCAGCCCCCGCGGTTGGTGGGAGGGCGTCGGTGAGCAGTTCTTC. Its protein is CASSPRGWWEGVGEQFF.

V usage is TRBV7-2 and J usage is TRBJ2-5, with 9 bases identical to TRBD2. The CDR3 has 16 residues. V shed 2 bases, J shed 5 bases, and the junction held 9 bases outside the gene matches. Germline CDR1 and CDR2: SGHTA and FQGNSA. The CDR3 DNA follows: TGTGCCAGCAGCTTACTCGCGGGGGGGCTGGGGGAGACCCAGTACTTC. Amino acids: CASSLLAGGLGETQYF.

The V and J genes are TRBV4-1 and TRBJ2-7; a weak D match, TRBD1 (5 bases). V was trimmed by 0 bases and J by 4 bases, leaving 13 bases between them. Per germline, CDR1 MGHRA and CDR2 YSYEKL. CDR3 length: 15 amino acids. The CDR3 DNA follows: TGCGCCAGCAGCCAAGATCAGGGTACAGATTACGAGCAGTACTTC. Encoded protein: CASSQDQGTDYEQYF.